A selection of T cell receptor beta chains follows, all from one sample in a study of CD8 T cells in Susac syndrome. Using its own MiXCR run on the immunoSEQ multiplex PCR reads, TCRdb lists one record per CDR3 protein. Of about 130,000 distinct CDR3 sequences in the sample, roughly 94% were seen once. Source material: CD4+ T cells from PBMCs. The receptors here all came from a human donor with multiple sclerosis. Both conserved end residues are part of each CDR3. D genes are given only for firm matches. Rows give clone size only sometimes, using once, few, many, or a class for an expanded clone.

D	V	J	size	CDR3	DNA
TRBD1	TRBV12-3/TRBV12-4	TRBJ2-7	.	CASSPGTVPYEQYF	TGTGCCAGCAGTCCCGGGACAGTACCCTACGAGCAGTACTTC
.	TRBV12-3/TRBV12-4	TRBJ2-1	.	CASSFRNLYTGSDNEQFF	TGTGCCAGCAGTTTTCGTAATCTATACACGGGATCGGACAATGAGCAGTTCTTC
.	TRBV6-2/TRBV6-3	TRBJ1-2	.	CASSARDTNGYTF	TGTGCCAGCAGTGCCCGGGACACCAATGGCTACACCTTC
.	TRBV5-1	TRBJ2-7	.	CASSDGQPYEQYF	TGCGCCAGCAGCGACGGACAACCTTACGAGCAGTACTTC
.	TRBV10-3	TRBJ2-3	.	CAITAQVSTDTQYF	TGTGCCATCACTGCGCAGGTCAGCACAGATACGCAGTATTTT
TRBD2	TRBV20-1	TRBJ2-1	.	CSANGRGVNEQFF	TGCAGTGCTAACGGGAGGGGGGTAAATGAGCAGTTCTTC
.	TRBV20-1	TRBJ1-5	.	CSARGGTTQHF	TGCAGTGCTAGGGGGGGAACGACCCAGCATTTT
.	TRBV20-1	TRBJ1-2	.	CSAGPGPTLANYGYTF	TGCAGTGCTGGGCCGGGACCGACTTTAGCTAACTATGGCTACACCTTC
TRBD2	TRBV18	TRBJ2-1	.	CASSPASGRASNEQFF	TGTGCCAGCTCACCGGCTAGCGGGAGGGCCTCGAATGAGCAGTTCTTC
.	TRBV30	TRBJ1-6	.	CAWRIPGASPLHF	TGTGCCTGGAGGATCCCCGGGGCTTCACCCCTCCACTTT
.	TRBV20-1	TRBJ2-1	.	CSAEGEGSYNEQFF	TGCAGTGCCGAAGGAGAGGGCTCCTACAATGAGCAGTTCTTC
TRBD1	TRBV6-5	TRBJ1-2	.	CASRDRGLEGYTF	TGTGCCAGCAGGGACAGGGGGCTTGAGGGCTACACCTTC
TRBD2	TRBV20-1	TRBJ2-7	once	CSAPLGTSSYEQYF	TGCAGTGCTCCTTTAGGGACTAGCTCCTACGAGCAGTACTTC
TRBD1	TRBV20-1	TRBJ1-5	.	CSALTGGRNQPQHF	TGCAGTGCTTTAACAGGGGGAAGGAATCAGCCCCAGCATTTT
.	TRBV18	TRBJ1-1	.	CASSRTQDTLEAFF	TGTGCCAGCTCGCGGACCCAGGACACCCTTGAAGCTTTCTTT
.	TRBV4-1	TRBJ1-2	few	CASSQDVEGYTF	TGCGCCAGCAGCCAAGATGTGGAAGGCTACACCTTC
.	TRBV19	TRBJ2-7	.	CASSPRTVYEQYF	TGTGCCAGTAGTCCACGGACAGTATACGAGCAGTACTTC
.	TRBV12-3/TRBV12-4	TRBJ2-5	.	CASRPTGQETQYF	TGTGCCAGCAGGCCGACAGGCCAAGAGACCCAGTACTTC
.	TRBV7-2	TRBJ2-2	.	CASSFTGRSGELFF	TGTGCCAGCAGCTTTACGGGCCGTAGCGGGGAGCTGTTTTTT
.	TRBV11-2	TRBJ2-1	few	CASSLQGGNEQFF	TGTGCCAGCAGCTTACAGGGGGGCAATGAGCAGTTCTTC
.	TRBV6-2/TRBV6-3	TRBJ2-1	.	CASSPLDSRSYNEQFF	TGTGCCAGCAGTCCCTTGGACAGTCGATCCTACAATGAGCAGTTCTTC
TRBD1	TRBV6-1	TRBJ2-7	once	CALRTGDYEQYF	TGTGCCCTCAGGACAGGCGATTACGAGCAGTACTTC
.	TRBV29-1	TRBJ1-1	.	CSVQGTGRNEAFF	TGCAGCGTTCAAGGTACAGGGAGGAATGAAGCTTTCTTT
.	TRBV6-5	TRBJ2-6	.	CASSPKRANVLTF	TGTGCCAGCAGCCCAAAGCGGGCCAACGTCCTGACTTTC
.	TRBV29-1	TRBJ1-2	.	CSVGQSYGYTF	TGCAGCGTTGGCCAGTCCTATGGCTACACCTTC
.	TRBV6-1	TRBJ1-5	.	CASRPGFGSISNQPQHF	TGTGCCAGCAGACCAGGCTTCGGGAGTATTAGCAATCAGCCCCAGCATTTT
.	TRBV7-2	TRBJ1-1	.	CASSSRTIIEAFF	TGTGCCAGCAGCTCTCGGACAATTATTGAAGCTTTCTTT
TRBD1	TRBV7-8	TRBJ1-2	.	CASSSGTDTFYGYTF	TGTGCCAGCAGCTCGGGGACAGACACATTCTATGGCTACACCTTC
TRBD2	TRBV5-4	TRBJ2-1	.	CASSPPGLANYNEQFF	TGTGCCAGCAGCCCGCCCGGACTAGCGAACTACAATGAGCAGTTCTTC
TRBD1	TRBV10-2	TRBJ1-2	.	CASTPKGAWGYTF	TGCGCCAGCACTCCCAAGGGGGCGTGGGGCTACACCTTC
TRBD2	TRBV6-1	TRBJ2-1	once	CASTHGASGRNEQFF	TGTGCCAGCACCCACGGGGCTAGCGGGAGAAATGAGCAGTTCTTC
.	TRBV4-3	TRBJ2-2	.	CASSHRGGELFF	TGCGCCAGCAGCCACCGAGGCGGGGAGCTGTTTTTT
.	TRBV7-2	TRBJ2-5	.	CASSLDRKETQYF	TGTGCCAGCAGCCTCGACAGGAAAGAGACCCAGTACTTC
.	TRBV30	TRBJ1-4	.	CAWRGLDEKLFF	TGTGCCTGGAGGGGCCTGGATGAAAAACTGTTTTTT
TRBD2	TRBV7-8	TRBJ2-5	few	CASSLNRWGLAGGGETQYF	TGTGCCAGCAGCTTGAATCGATGGGGACTAGCCGGGGGAGGGGAGACCCAGTACTTC